This T cell receptor (beta chain) was sequenced during a study of shared clonotypes between healthy human individuals. Study results and caveats: Despite large depth, rarefaction showed incomplete sorted-subset sequencing.

As concerns this clone: Its antigen is as yet unknown.

Sequencing used immunoSEQ multiplex PCR; TCRdb keeps in-frame clones, though not all of them. The sample has around 610,000 clones, 90% to 97% seen once. As defined, naive CD8 cells were CD45RO-negative and positively selected for CCR7, with terminally differentiated effector memory CD45RA+ cells excluded. Germline CDR1 is SGHVS and CDR2 is FQNEAQ. The CDR3 is 17 amino acids. V was clipped by 1 base and J by 0 bases, with 13 bases between them. The sequenced material came from naive CD8+ T cells sorted from blood. The receptor comes from a woman between 25 and 40 years old in good health. V is TRBV7-8 and J is TRBJ2-1; D call uncertain. The CDR3, as DNA: TGTGCCAGCAGCTTAGGTTCGGGCGTCAGCTCCTACAATGAGCAGTTCTTC. It is translated as CASSLGSGVSSYNEQFF.